This entry concerns a single T cell receptor (beta chain). Use of 60 Vbeta and 13 Jbeta primers characterized the PCR. Measured with immunoSEQ multiplex PCR; TCRdb has only the in-frame clones, and not every one. This sample has about 200,000 clones, with roughly 90% found just once. Germline V gene sequence: CDR1 SGHRS, CDR2 YFSETQ. Trimming pared 4 bases from V and 2 bases from J, leaving 14 bases between. The CDR3 runs to 15 residues. This sample is drawn from a study of cytomegalovirus exposure and HLA in healthy donors. This sequence joins TRBV5-1 and TRBJ2-3, with D maybe TRBD1 (5 bases). The sequenced sample consisted of PBMCs. The sequence was collected from a woman in her 30s in good health and CMV-seronegative. The CDR3 DNA sequence: TGCGCCAGCAGCCCACTTTCGACAGACACAGATACGCAGTATTTT. Translating it yields CASSPLSTDTDTQYF.